The table lists the clone carrying this T cell receptor beta chain with many counts. What it recognizes is unknown. The trim removed 4 bases at V and 0 bases at J, leaving 8 bases unmatched. The germline gives CDR1 MNHEY, CDR2 SMNVEV (reference sequence). CDR3 length: 18 residues. A library of TCRbeta sequences, prepared with unique molecular identifiers, was generated. MiXCR, run by TCRdb on the PCR reads, gives a single entry per CDR3 protein. Of about 200,000 distinct CDR3 sequences in the sample, around 7% are singletons; the top ten hold roughly 6%. The data are from a study of T-cell reconstitution after alpha-beta-depleted transplantation in children. Study-level points and caveats: Counts and diversity of T cells one year after transplant came mostly from newly produced T cells. In patients about two months after transplant, alpha-beta T cells reportedly arose from several hundred expanded graft clones.

The V gene is TRBV27, the J gene TRBJ1-5, with TRBD1 matching over 11 bases. The material sequenced was PBMCs, taken before TCRalphabeta/CD19-depleted stem cell transplant. This clonotype originated in a boy between 2 and 10 years old with acute lymphoblastic leukemia, due to receive a stem cell transplant. CDR3 residues: CASSSLRTGGFSNQPQHF. Written as DNA, the CDR3 is TGTGCCAGCAGTTCACTTCGGACAGGGGGCTTTAGCAATCAGCCCCAGCATTTT.